The 26 T cell receptor beta chains below were found in one sample sequenced in a study of control samples from healthy donors and cancer patients. Generated by immunoSEQ multiplex PCR, the TCRdb table keeps only in-frame clones and is missing some. Among almost 85,000 clones listed, 80% to 90% were seen once. Sequencing input: PBMCs. These receptors all come from a man between 60 and 75 years old with head and neck cancer.

V and J are TRBV3-1 (or the pseudogene TRBV3-2) and TRBJ2-5; 9 nucleotides align to TRBD1. Germline CDR1 LGHDT, CDR2 YNNKEL (reference sequence). CDR3 size: 15 residues. V dropped 2 bases and J dropped 5; count of bases not matched to a gene: 6. The chain's CDR3 is CASSQPGTGRETQYF. Written as DNA, the CDR3 is TGTGCCAGCAGCCAACCCGGGACAGGGAGGGAGACCCAGTACTTC.

This rearrangement joins TRBV18 to TRBJ2-7; 7 positions agree with TRBD1. This CDR3 is built from 14 residues. Unmatched junction bases numbered 8, after V lost 3 bases and J lost 6 bases. Germline V gene sequence: CDR1 KGHSH, CDR2 LQKENI. The CDR3 here is CASSPTGSLSEQYF. DNA for the CDR3: TGTGCCAGCTCACCGACAGGGTCGTTGAGCGAGCAGTACTTC.

V usage is TRBV7-9 and J usage is TRBJ2-7; 8 nucleotides align to TRBD1. Germline CDR1 is SEHNR and CDR2 is FQNEAQ (reference sequence). V lost 1 base to trimming and J lost 2 bases; unmatched junction nucleotides: 4. The CDR3 sequence is 15 residues long. The chain's CDR3 is CASSLGQGLPYEQYF. The DNA of the CDR3 is TGTGCCAGCAGCTTAGGACAGGGGCTTCCCTACGAGCAGTACTTC.

This clone was picked up a small number of times. The genes are TRBV2 and TRBJ2-7; D is unresolved. CDR1 and CDR2 (germline): SNHLY, FYNNEI. Trimming took off 4 bases at V and 0 bases at J, with 7 bases between the two ends. The length of the CDR3 is 13 residues. The CDR3: CASSAEFSYEQYF. The CDR3 DNA reads as TGTGCCAGCAGTGCTGAGTTCTCCTACGAGCAGTACTTC.

J is TRBJ1-2 and V is TRBV5-4; perhaps TRBD1 as D (5 bases). Deletions cut 0 bases from V and 2 bases from J, with 8 bases between. This CDR3 has 14 amino acids. Looked up from germline, CDR1 is SGHNT and CDR2 is YYREEE (reference sequence). CDR3 sequence reads: CASSLATGNYGYTF. The CDR3 DNA is TGTGCCAGCAGCTTGGCCACAGGCAACTATGGCTACACCTTC.

V gene TRBV5-1 combines with J gene TRBJ1-4, with 10 bases lining up with TRBD1. The germline CDR1 and CDR2 sequences are SGHRS and YFSETQ. V lost 4 bases, J lost 8 bases, and 8 bases stayed unmatched. CDR3 size: 15 residues. For the CDR3, the DNA is TGCGCCAGCAGCGACCAGACAGGGGGCTCGGAAAAACTGTTTTTT. This codes for CASSDQTGGSEKLFF.

The chain combines TRBV13 with TRBJ2-1; 11 nucleotides line up with TRBD2. From germline, CDR1 is PRHDT and CDR2 FYEKMQ (reference sequence). The CDR3 runs to 17 residues. Losses at the gene ends were 5 bases for V and 6 bases for J; bases not matched to a gene: 12. The CDR3: CASSTSGPLAGVNEQFF. CDR3 nucleotides: TGTGCCAGCAGCACTTCCGGACCACTAGCGGGAGTCAATGAGCAGTTCTTC.

Comment on this clone: Other DNA sequences in this sample translate to the same CDR3. The chain is built from TRBV9 and TRBJ2-3; D remains unclear. Germline CDR1 and CDR2: SGDLS and YYNGEE. The length of the CDR3 is 11 residues. The V and J ends lost 2 bases and 6 bases respectively, with 4 bases between them. The CDR3 protein is CASSVGDTQYF. The CDR3, as DNA: TGTGCCAGCAGCGTGGGGGATACGCAGTATTTT.

The rearrangement links TRBV5-6 to TRBJ1-4; the D is unclear. Trimming stripped 1 base from V and 5 bases from J, with 15 bases between. The CDR3 length is 16 residues. Germline-derived CDR1 and CDR2 are SGHDT and YYEEEE. In DNA, the CDR3 is TGTGCCAGCAGCTTGACGGCCGGGCACAACAATGAAAAACTGTTTTTT. Translating gives CASSLTAGHNNEKLFF.

The CDR3 protein is CASSLEYYPSYNEQFF. The CDR3 DNA is TGTGCCAGCAGCTTAGAATATTACCCCTCCTACAATGAGCAGTTCTTC. The chain combines TRBV11-1 with TRBJ2-1; the D is unclear. The CDR3 runs to 16 residues. V lost 1 base, J lost 0 bases, and 10 bases lay in between. Germline CDR1 and CDR2: SGHAT and FQDESV (reference sequence).

This CDR3 reads CATSRHQETNEKLFF. The CDR3 coding sequence is TGTGCCACCAGCAGACATCAGGAAACTAATGAAAAACTGTTTTTT. The chain joins TRBV15 to TRBJ1-4; no clear D gene. Germline-derived CDR1 and CDR2 are LNHNV and YYDKDF (reference sequence). Trimming took off 2 bases at V and 1 base at J, with 8 bases between the two ends. The CDR3 covers 15 residues.

This chain uses TRBV3-1 (or the pseudogene TRBV3-2) with TRBJ2-1; TRBD1 might be the D (6 bases). The CDR3 is 14 amino acids. Looked up from germline, CDR1 is LGHDT and CDR2 is YNNKEL (reference sequence). V was clipped by 5 bases and J by 8 bases, with 16 bases between them. The CDR3 loop is CASSSHPQGYEQFF. The CDR3, as DNA: TGTGCCAGCAGCTCACACCCGCAGGGGTATGAGCAGTTCTTC.

This chain links TRBV4-2 with TRBJ2-7, with a tentative D call TRBD1 (7 bases). The germline V gene encodes CDR1 LGHNA and CDR2 YNFKEQ. V lost 0 bases and J lost 5, with 17 bases in between. CDR3 length: 16 amino acids. The CDR3 DNA reads TGTGCCAGCAGCCAAGATCCGGAGGGGGCTAACAACGAGCAGTACTTC. This translates into CASSQDPEGANNEQYF.

V is TRBV29-1 and J is TRBJ1-2; 10 bases are a match to TRBD1. Trimming cost V 4 bases and J 8 bases; bases outside gene matches: 13. CDR1 and CDR2 from the germline V gene are SQVTM and ANQGSEA. The CDR3 sequence is 15 residues long. CDR3 nucleotides: TGCAGCGTTGGGCTTGGGACAGGGGAATTGAAAGGCTACACCTTC. The encoded protein is CSVGLGTGELKGYTF.

The chain employs TRBV7-2 and TRBJ1-2; D unclear. Germline CDR1 reads SGHTA; CDR2 reads FQGNSA. The CDR3 runs to 11 residues. Trimming took 5 bases from V and 4 from J, leaving 5 bases between them. Here the CDR3 DNA reads TGTGCCAGCAGCCCAGTCTATGGCTACACCTTC. Its translation is CASSPVYGYTF.

The gene calls are TRBV25-1 and TRBJ1-5, with TRBD1 matching over 8 bases. The CDR3 has 16 amino acids. V was clipped by 3 bases and J by 1 base; unmatched bases: 5. Germline CDR1 MGHDK, CDR2 SYGVNS. In nucleotides, the CDR3 is TGTGCCAGCAGTGACCCTCGGACAGGGAGCAATCAGCCCCAGCATTTT. Amino acids: CASSDPRTGSNQPQHF. The variable domain in full, completed from reference TRBV25-1 and TRBJ1-5, reads EADIYQTPRYLVIGTGKKITLECSQTMGHDKMYWYQQDPGMELHLIHYSYGVNSTEKGDLSSESTVSRIRTEHFPLTLESARPSHTSQYLCASSDPRTGSNQPQHFGDGTRLSIL.

The chain uses TRBV7-8 and TRBJ2-1; TRBD1 agrees at 7 bases. CDR1 is SGHVS and CDR2 is FQNEAQ in the germline V gene. The ends lost 4 bases at V and 12 bases at J; junction bases unmatched: 15. The CDR3 extends over 15 amino acids. CDR3 nucleotides: TGTGCCAGCAGCTGGGACAGCTCGCCTCCGAGAGGGCAGTTCTTC. Translation: CASSWDSSPPRGQFF.

V is TRBV6-5 and J is TRBJ2-2; the D is unclear. The CDR3 consists of 14 residues. The germline V gene has CDR1 MNHEY and CDR2 SVGAGI. V lost 10 bases and J 1 base, leaving 13 bases between the germline ends. As DNA, the CDR3 is TGTGCCACCCCCGGGCAGCAGAACACCGGGGAGCTGTTTTTT. Translated, it gives CATPGQQNTGELFF.

The chain employs TRBV6-6 and TRBJ2-7; D unclear. The CDR3 totals 14 residues. In germline, CDR1 is MNHNY, CDR2 SVGAGI (reference sequence). Trimming took off 5 bases at V and 2 bases at J, with 13 bases between the two ends. The CDR3 region has the DNA TGTGCCAGCAGTACCGGGTCCTCGCCCTACGAGCAGTACTTC. Its protein is CASSTGSSPYEQYF.

This chain uses TRBV2 with TRBJ1-1; no firm D call. There are 15 residues in the CDR3. CDR1 and CDR2 (germline): SNHLY, FYNNEI. The V gene lost 6 bases and the J gene lost 2 bases, with 16 bases spanning the gap. The CDR3 DNA sequence: TGTGCCAGCAGCTTAGAAGCGACGGATAACACTGAAGCTTTCTTT. Amino acid sequence: CASSLEATDNTEAFF.

The V and J genes are TRBV27 and TRBJ1-5, with D tentatively TRBD1 (6 bases). The germline CDR1 and CDR2 sequences are MNHEY and SMNVEV (reference sequence). V lost 6 bases and J lost 4, with 10 bases in between. The CDR3 extends over 13 amino acids. For the CDR3, the DNA is TGTGCCAGCAGGAGAGACAGGAATCAGCCCCAGCATTTT. It is translated as CASRRDRNQPQHF.

The chain couples TRBV5-1 to TRBJ2-7, with D possibly being TRBD2 (6 bases). Trimming shortened V by 2 bases and J by 3 bases, and 12 bases separated the two germline ends. Germline lookup yields CDR1 SGHRS and CDR2 YFSETQ. The CDR3 totals 14 residues. The CDR3 bases are TGCGCCAGCAGCTTCGGGAGTTGGAACTACGAGCAGTACTTC. Translation gives CASSFGSWNYEQYF.

The table lists this clone with a few counts. The rearrangement joins TRBV7-6 to TRBJ1-5, with a possible D match to TRBD1 (5 bases). The CDR3 loop spans 14 amino acids. V was trimmed by 3 bases and J by 10 bases, leaving 16 bases between them. CDR1 is SGHVS, CDR2 FNYEAQ, per germline. The CDR3 region is CASSLAQAPSPQHF. In DNA, the CDR3 is TGTGCCAGCAGCTTGGCACAGGCCCCTAGCCCCCAGCATTTT.

The rearrangement links TRBV2 to TRBJ2-1, with 9 positions matching TRBD1. CDR1 and CDR2 (germline): SNHLY, FYNNEI. J gave up 5 bases and V 5 bases, and 7 bases lay outside the gene matches. The CDR3 runs to 15 residues. DNA for the CDR3: TGTGCCAGCAGTTTACAGGGGGCTTTACACAATGAGCAGTTCTTC. As protein: CASSLQGALHNEQFF.

The rearrangement uses TRBV6-1 and TRBJ1-3, with D uncertain. The CDR3 covers 14 residues. Germline values: CDR1 MNHNS, CDR2 SASEGT. Between the trimmed V and J ends, which lost 2 bases and 0 bases, there was a span of 5 bases. CDR3 bases: TGTGCCAGCAGTGAATATCGCTCTGGAAACACCATATATTTT. As protein: CASSEYRSGNTIYF.

This clone has only one observation. V gene TRBV6-5 combines with J gene TRBJ1-1; D is ambiguous. Germline V gene sequence: CDR1 MNHEY, CDR2 SVGAGI. The germline V and J ends were trimmed by 2 bases and 4 bases, with 8 bases remaining between them. This CDR3 region has 13 residues. CDR3 protein: CASSYLRGTEAFF. CDR3 in DNA: TGTGCCAGCAGTTACCTCAGAGGCACTGAAGCTTTCTTT.